This T cell receptor (beta chain) is drawn from a study of regulatory T cells in long-lasting Graves disease. Whole-study findings and limits: Persistent Graves' disease cases displayed lower TCR diversity than newly diagnosed ones. Analyses excluded thyroid tissue, covering peripheral blood alone.

Sequencing libraries for TCR beta were prepared with iRepertoire HTBI primers and Arm-PCR of CDR3 regions. TCRdb itself ran the multiplex PCR reads through MiXCR, one entry per CDR3 protein. The sample comprises about 240,000 distinct CDR3 sequences, 20% to 25% of which are singletons, and about 15% rests with the top ten. Time point noted: newly diagnosed GD, antithyroid drugs for less than 3 months. From RNA extracted from PBMCs, the TCR library was made. Comment on this clonotype: Its cognate antigen is unknown. This may stem from a read error, because a much larger clone lies one nucleotide away.

The TCR sequence derives from a female donor with Graves disease. The input for sequencing was peripheral blood mononuclear cells (PBMCs), taken at new diagnosis, from a patient treated with antithyroid drugs.

The CDR3 region has the DNA TGCAGCGTTGAAGATCTGGGCCAGGGGGGCGGCTACACCTTC. This codes for CSVEDLGQGGGYTF. This chain connects TRBV29-1 to TRBJ1-2, with 7 bases lining up with TRBD1. V gave up 0 bases and J gave up 8 bases; unmatched junction bases: 9. The CDR3 covers 14 residues. Germline V CDR1 and CDR2: SQVTM, ANQGSEA.